This T cell receptor (beta chain) derives from a study of beta chain features in type 1 diabetes. Sequenced material consisted of expressed TCRB transcripts (all of the isolated RNA was reverse transcribed). This table comes from immunoSEQ multiplex PCR, and its TCRdb copy is limited to in-frame clones, with some not included. Among 120,000 to 150,000 clones listed, 6% to 7.5% were seen once. Germline trimming cut 4 bases from V and 3 bases from J; bases unmatched to any gene: 5. Germline lookup yields CDR1 SGHTS and CDR2 YDEGEE. This CDR3 has 15 amino acids. Sequencing was performed on central memory CD4+ T cells from blood. The receptor was derived from a young woman in good health. The chain recombines TRBV5-8 with TRBJ2-5, with 11 bases identical to TRBD2. CDR3 amino acids: CASSQGTSGKETQYF. CDR3 DNA sequence: TGTGCCAGCAGCCAAGGGACTAGCGGAAAAGAGACCCAGTACTTC.